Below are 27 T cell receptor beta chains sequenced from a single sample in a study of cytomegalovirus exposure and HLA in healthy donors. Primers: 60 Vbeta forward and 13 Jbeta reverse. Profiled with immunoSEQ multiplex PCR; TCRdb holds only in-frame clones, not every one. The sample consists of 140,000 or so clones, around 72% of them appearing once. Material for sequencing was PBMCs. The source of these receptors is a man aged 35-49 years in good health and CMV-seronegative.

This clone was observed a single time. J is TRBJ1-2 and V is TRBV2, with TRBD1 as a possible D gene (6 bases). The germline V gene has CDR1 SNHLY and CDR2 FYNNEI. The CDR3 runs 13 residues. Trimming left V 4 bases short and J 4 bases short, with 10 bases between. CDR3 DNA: TGTGCCAGCAGTGGAGCCAGGGGCTATGGCTACACCTTC. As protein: CASSGARGYGYTF.

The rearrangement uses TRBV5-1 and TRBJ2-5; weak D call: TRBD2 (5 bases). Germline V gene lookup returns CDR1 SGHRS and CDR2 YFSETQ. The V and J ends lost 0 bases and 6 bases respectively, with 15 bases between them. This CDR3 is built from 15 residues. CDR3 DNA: TGCGCCAGCAGCTTGGCTACTCGCCGGGGTCAGACCCAGTACTTC. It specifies CASSLATRRGQTQYF.

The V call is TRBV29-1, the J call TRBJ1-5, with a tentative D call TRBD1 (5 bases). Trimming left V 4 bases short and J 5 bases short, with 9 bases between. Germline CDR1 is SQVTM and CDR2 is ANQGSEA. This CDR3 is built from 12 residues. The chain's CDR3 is CSVGGGDQPQHF. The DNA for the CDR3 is TGCAGCGTTGGTGGGGGGGATCAGCCCCAGCATTTT.

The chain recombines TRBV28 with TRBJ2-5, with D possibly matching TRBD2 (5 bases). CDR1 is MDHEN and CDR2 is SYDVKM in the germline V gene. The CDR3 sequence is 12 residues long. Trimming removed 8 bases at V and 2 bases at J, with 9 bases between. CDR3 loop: CASGGSQETQYF. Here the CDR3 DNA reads TGTGCCAGCGGAGGATCGCAAGAGACCCAGTACTTC.

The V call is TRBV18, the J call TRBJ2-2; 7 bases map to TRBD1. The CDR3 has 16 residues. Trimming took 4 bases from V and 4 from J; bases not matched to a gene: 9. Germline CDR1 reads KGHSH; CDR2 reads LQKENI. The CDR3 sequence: CASSLGGVLATGELFF. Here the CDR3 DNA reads TGTGCCAGCTCACTAGGGGGCGTGTTGGCCACCGGGGAGCTGTTTTTT.

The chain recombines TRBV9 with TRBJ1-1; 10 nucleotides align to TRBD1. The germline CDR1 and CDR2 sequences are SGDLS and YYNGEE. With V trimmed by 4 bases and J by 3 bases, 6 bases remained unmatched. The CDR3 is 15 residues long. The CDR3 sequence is CASSSRDRGYTEAFF. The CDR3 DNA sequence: TGTGCCAGCAGCAGCCGGGACAGGGGTTACACTGAAGCTTTCTTT.

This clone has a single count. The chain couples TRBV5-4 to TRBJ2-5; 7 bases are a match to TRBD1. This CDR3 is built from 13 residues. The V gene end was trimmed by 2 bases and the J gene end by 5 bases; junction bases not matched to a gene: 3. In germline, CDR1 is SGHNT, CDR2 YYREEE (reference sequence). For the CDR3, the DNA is TGTGCCAGCAGCTTACAGGGGTTGGAGACCCAGTACTTC. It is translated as CASSLQGLETQYF.

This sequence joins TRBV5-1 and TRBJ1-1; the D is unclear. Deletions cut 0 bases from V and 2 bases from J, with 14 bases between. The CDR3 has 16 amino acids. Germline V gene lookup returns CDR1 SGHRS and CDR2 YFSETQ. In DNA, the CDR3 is TGCGCCAGCAGCTTGGACGGAGGTAGGGTAAACACTGAAGCTTTCTTT. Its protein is CASSLDGGRVNTEAFF.

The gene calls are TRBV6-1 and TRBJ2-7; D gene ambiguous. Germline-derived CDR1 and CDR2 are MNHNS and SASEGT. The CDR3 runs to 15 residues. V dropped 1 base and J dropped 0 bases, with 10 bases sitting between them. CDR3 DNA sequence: TGTGCCAGCAGTGAAGGCGGTGTCAGCTCCTACGAGCAGTACTTC. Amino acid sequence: CASSEGGVSSYEQYF.

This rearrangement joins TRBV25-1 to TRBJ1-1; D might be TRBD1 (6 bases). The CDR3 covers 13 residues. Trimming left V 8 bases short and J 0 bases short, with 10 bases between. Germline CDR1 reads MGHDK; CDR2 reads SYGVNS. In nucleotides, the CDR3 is TGTGCCAGCGGGACACCCATGAACACTGAAGCTTTCTTT. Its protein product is CASGTPMNTEAFF. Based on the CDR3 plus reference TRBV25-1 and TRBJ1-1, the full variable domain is EADIYQTPRYLVIGTGKKITLECSQTMGHDKMYWYQQDPGMELHLIHYSYGVNSTEKGDLSSESTVSRIRTEHFPLTLESARPSHTSQYLCASGTPMNTEAFFGQGTRLTVV.

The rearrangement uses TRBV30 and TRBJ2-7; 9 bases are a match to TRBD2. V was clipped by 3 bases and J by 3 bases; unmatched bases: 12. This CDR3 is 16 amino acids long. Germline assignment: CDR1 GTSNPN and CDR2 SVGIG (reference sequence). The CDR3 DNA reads TGTGCCTGGAGCCACCGTCTCGGGACTAGCAACTACGAGCAGTACTTC. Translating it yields CAWSHRLGTSNYEQYF.

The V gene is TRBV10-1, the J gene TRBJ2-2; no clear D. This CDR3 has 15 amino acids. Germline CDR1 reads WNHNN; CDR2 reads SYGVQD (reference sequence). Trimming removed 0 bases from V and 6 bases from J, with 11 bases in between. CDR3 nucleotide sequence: TGCGCCAGCAGTGAGTCAAGGAGTTCGGCCGGGGAGCTGTTTTTT. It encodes CASSESRSSAGELFF.

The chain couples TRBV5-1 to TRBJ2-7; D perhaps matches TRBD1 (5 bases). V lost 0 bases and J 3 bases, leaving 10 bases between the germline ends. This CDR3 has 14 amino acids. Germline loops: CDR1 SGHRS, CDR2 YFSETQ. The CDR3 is CASSLADTYYEQYF. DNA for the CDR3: TGCGCCAGCAGCTTGGCGGACACTTACTACGAGCAGTACTTC.

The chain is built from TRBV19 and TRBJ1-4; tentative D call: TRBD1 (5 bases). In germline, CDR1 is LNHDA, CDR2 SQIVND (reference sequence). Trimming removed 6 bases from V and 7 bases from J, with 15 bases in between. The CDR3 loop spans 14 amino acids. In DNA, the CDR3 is TGTGCCAGTAGAAGGTCGGGGGGAGGTGAAAAACTGTTTTTT. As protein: CASRRSGGGEKLFF.

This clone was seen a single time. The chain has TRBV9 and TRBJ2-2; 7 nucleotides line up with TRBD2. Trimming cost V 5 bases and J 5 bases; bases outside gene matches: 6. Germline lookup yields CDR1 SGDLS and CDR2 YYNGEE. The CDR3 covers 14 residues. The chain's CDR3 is CASRGSGGTGELFF. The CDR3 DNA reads TGTGCCAGCAGGGGGTCGGGAGGAACCGGGGAGCTGTTTTTT.

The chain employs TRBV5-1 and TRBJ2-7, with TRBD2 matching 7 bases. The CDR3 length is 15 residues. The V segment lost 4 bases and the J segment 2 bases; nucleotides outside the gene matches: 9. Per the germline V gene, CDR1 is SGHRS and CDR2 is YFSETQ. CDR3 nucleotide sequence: TGCGCCAGCAGCCTGAGCGGGGCGGCAACCTACGAGCAGTACTTC. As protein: CASSLSGAATYEQYF.

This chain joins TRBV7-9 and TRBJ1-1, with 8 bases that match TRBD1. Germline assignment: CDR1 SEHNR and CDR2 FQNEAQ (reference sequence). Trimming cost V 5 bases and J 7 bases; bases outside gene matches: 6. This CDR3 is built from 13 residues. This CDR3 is CASSTGTGREAFF. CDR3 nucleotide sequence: TGTGCCAGCAGCACTGGGACAGGCCGTGAAGCTTTCTTT. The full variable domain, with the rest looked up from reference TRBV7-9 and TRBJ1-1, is DTGVSQNPRHKITKRGQNVTFRCDPISEHNRLYWYRQTLGQGPEFLTYFQNEAQLEKSRLLSDRFSAERPKGSFSTLEIQRTEQGDSAMYLCASSTGTGREAFFGQGTRLTVV.

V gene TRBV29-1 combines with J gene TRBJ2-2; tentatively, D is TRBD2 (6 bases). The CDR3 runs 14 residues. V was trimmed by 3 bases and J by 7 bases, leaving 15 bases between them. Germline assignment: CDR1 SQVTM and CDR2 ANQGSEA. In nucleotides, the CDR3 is TGCAGCGTTGACGGGAGTCAGAGAAACGGGGAGCTGTTTTTT. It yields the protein CSVDGSQRNGELFF.

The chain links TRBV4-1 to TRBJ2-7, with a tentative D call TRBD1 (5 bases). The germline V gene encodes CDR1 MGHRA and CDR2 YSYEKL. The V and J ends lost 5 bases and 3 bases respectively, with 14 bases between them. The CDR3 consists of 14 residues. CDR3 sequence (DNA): TGCGCCAGCAGCGTTACGACAGTAGGCTACGAGCAGTACTTC. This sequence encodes CASSVTTVGYEQYF.

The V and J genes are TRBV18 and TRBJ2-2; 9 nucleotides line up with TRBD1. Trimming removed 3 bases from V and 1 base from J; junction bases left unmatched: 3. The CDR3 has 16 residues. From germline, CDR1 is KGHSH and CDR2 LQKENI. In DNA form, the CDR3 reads TGTGCCAGCTCACCGTCGGGACAGGGGAACACCGGGGAGCTGTTTTTT. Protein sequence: CASSPSGQGNTGELFF.

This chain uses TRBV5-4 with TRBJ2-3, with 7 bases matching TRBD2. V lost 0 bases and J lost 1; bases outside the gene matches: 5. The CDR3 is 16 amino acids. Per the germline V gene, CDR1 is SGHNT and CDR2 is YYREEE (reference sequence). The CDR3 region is CASSLEREVGTDTQYF. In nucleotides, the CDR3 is TGTGCCAGCAGCTTGGAACGGGAGGTGGGCACAGATACGCAGTATTTT.

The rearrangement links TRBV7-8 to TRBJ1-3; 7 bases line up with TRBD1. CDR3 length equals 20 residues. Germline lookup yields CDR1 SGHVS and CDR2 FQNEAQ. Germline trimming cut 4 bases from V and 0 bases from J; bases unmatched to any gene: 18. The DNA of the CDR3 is TGTGCCAGCAGCTATTTATTCGACGTTACAGGGGTTTCCTCTGGAAACACCATATATTTT. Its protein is CASSYLFDVTGVSSGNTIYF.

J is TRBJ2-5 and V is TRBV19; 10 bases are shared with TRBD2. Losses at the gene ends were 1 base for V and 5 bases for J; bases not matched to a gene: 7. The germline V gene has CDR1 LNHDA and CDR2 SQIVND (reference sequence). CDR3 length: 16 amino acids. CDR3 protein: CASSIVSGRAWETQYF. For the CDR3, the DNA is TGTGCCAGTAGTATAGTCAGCGGGAGGGCCTGGGAGACCCAGTACTTC.

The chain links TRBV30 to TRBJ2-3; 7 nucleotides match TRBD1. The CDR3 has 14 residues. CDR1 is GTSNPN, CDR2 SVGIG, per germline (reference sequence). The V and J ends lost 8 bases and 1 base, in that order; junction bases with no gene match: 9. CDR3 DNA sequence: TGTGCCACCGAACGACAGGGATGCACAGATACGCAGTATTTT. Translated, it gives CATERQGCTDTQYF.

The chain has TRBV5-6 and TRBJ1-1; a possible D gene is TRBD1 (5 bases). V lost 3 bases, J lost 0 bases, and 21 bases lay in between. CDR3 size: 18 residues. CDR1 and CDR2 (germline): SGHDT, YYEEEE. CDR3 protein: CASSWGATGPFMNTEAFF. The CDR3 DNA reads TGTGCCAGCAGCTGGGGTGCAACAGGACCATTCATGAACACTGAAGCTTTCTTT.

The DNA for the CDR3 is TGTGCCAGCAGCTCGGACAGGAGGCCTGTTGGGGGCGGCTACACCTTC. This translates into CASSSDRRPVGGGYTF. The chain links TRBV5-6 to TRBJ1-2; 7 nucleotides align to TRBD1. Germline lookup yields CDR1 SGHDT and CDR2 YYEEEE. Trimming cost V 3 bases and J 8 bases; bases outside gene matches: 16. The CDR3 has 16 amino acids.

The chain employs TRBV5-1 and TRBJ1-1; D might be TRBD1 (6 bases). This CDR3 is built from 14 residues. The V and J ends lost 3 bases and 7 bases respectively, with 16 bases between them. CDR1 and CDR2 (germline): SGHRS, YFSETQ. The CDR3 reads CASSSGTPQGEAFF. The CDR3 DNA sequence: TGCGCCAGCAGCTCGGGGACACCTCAAGGTGAAGCTTTCTTT.